These 16 T cell receptor beta chains were all obtained from the same sample, sequenced in a study of T cell responses to AZD1222 COVID-19 vaccine. Generated by immunoSEQ multiplex PCR, the TCRdb table keeps only in-frame clones and is missing some. Of some 97,000 clones detected, 88% appear once; the ten largest clones hold about 1.8%. Sequenced material: peripheral blood, taken on day 0 of AZD1222 vaccination. These receptors came from an adult in good health.

V is TRBV6-2 or TRBV6-3 and J is TRBJ2-1, with 11 positions matching TRBD2. Per germline, CDR1 MNHEY and CDR2 SVGEGT. The CDR3 totals 16 residues. The junction had 8 bases not matched to a gene; V was cut back by 2 bases and J by 8 bases. In DNA form, the CDR3 reads TGTGCCAGCAGTTACGGTAGCGGGAGGGTCAGGGATGAGCAGTTCTTC. This codes for CASSYGSGRVRDEQFF.

The chain recombines TRBV5-6 with TRBJ2-5, with 16 bases aligning to TRBD2. The CDR3 totals 18 residues. With V trimmed by 4 bases and J by 4 bases, 10 bases remained unmatched. The germline V gene encodes CDR1 SGHDT and CDR2 YYEEEE. The CDR3 DNA is TGTGCCAGCAGCGGAGGGACTAGCGGGAGGGTAGTACGAGAGACCCAGTACTTC. Protein sequence: CASSGGTSGRVVRETQYF.

This clone was seen just once. The V call is TRBV27, the J call TRBJ1-5, with 10 bases matching TRBD1. With 6 bases clipped from V and 6 bases from J, the junction kept 5 bases outside the gene matches. Germline loops: CDR1 MNHEY, CDR2 SMNVEV (reference sequence). CDR3 length equals 14 residues. CDR3 coding DNA: TGTGCCAGCAGCATGGGACAGGGGACTCAGCCCCAGCATTTT. Amino acid sequence: CASSMGQGTQPQHF.

CDR3 region: CASSLENSNEQFF. In DNA, the CDR3 is TGTGCCAGCAGCTTAGAGAATAGCAATGAGCAGTTCTTC. V and J are TRBV11-2 and TRBJ2-1; D remains unclear. There are 13 residues in the CDR3. Trimming removed 0 bases at V and 6 bases at J, with 6 bases between. CDR1 SGHAT and CDR2 FQNNGV come from the germline V gene.

The V and J genes are TRBV24-1 and TRBJ2-7; D might be TRBD2 (5 bases). Deletions cut 3 bases from V and 3 bases from J, with 8 bases between. The CDR3 is 13 amino acids. Germline CDR1 reads KGHDR; CDR2 reads SFDVKD. The CDR3: CATSDRTGYEQYF. The CDR3 coding sequence is TGTGCCACCAGTGATCGGACTGGCTACGAGCAGTACTTC.

The CDR3 loop reads CASHFPRQGQNTEAFF. Here the CDR3 DNA reads TGTGCCAGCCATTTTCCCCGACAGGGGCAGAACACTGAAGCTTTCTTT. The chain carries TRBV28 and TRBJ1-1; 8 bases line up with TRBD1. V lost 8 bases to trimming and J lost 1 base; unmatched junction nucleotides: 12. Germline V gene lookup returns CDR1 MDHEN and CDR2 SYDVKM. The CDR3 is 16 amino acids.

The rearrangement uses TRBV6-5 and TRBJ2-3, with D perhaps assigned TRBD1 or TRBD2 (5 bases each). The V gene's germline CDR1 is MNHEY and CDR2 SVGAGI. The CDR3 has 15 amino acids. V dropped 6 bases and J dropped 2 bases, with 15 bases sitting between them. The DNA of the CDR3 is TGTGCCAGCAGGTCATCACCGGGGCACACAGATACGCAGTATTTT. Translation gives CASRSSPGHTDTQYF.

V is TRBV24-1 and J is TRBJ2-1, with 7 bases aligning to TRBD2. The V and J ends lost 7 bases and 7 bases, in that order; junction bases with no gene match: 12. Per the germline V gene, CDR1 is KGHDR and CDR2 is SFDVKD. This CDR3 is 15 amino acids long. The CDR3 DNA follows: TGTGCCACCAGCCAGTTGGTAGCGGGTAGGAATGAGCAGTTCTTC. Its protein is CATSQLVAGRNEQFF.

The chain combines TRBV30 with TRBJ1-4; perhaps TRBD1 as D (5 bases). Looked up from germline, CDR1 is GTSNPN and CDR2 is SVGIG (reference sequence). CDR3 length equals 15 residues. Trimming stripped 0 bases from V and 5 bases from J, with 13 bases between. DNA of the CDR3: TGTGCCTGGAGTGTCGGGGCGCGGGTGAATGAAAAACTGTTTTTT. Translating gives CAWSVGARVNEKLFF.

CDR3 loop: CASSYSTGRGETQYF. Here the CDR3 DNA reads TGTGCCAGCAGTTACTCGACAGGGAGGGGAGAGACCCAGTACTTC. The chain is built from TRBV6-5 and TRBJ2-5, with D tentatively TRBD1 or TRBD2 (7 bases each). The CDR3 consists of 15 residues. V lost 0 bases, J lost 4 bases, and 12 bases lay in between. Per the germline V gene, CDR1 is MNHEY and CDR2 is SVGAGI.

The J gene is TRBJ1-2, the V gene TRBV15, with a weak D call TRBD1 (6 bases). The V end lost 8 bases, the J end lost 8 bases, and 24 bases lay between the germline ends. From germline, CDR1 is LNHNV and CDR2 YYDKDF (reference sequence). The CDR3 is 15 amino acids. The CDR3 DNA is TGTGCCACCGGCGCCTGGACAGTCGGGGAGGGAGGCTACACCTTC. It is translated as CATGAWTVGEGGYTF.

This sequence joins TRBV24-1 and TRBJ2-3, with D tentatively TRBD2 (5 bases). Germline V CDR1 and CDR2: KGHDR, SFDVKD. There are 12 residues in the CDR3. V was clipped by 9 bases and J by 2 bases, with 8 bases between them. This chain's CDR3 is CATRGITDTQYF. For the CDR3, the DNA is TGTGCCACCCGAGGGATCACAGATACGCAGTATTTT.

The V and J genes are TRBV16 and TRBJ1-5; unclear D gene. With 2 bases removed from V and 1 base from J, the gap between germline ends came to 9 bases. This CDR3 region has 15 residues. Germline CDR1 reads KGHSY; CDR2 reads FQNENV. The CDR3 coding sequence is TGTGCCAGCAGCCAAAGTGTCGGGAGCAATCAGCCCCAGCATTTT. Translating gives CASSQSVGSNQPQHF.

J is TRBJ1-2 and V is TRBV5-5; no clear D. From germline, CDR1 is SGHKS and CDR2 YYEKEE (reference sequence). The CDR3 spans 18 residues. V was clipped by 0 bases and J by 5 bases, with 23 bases between them. DNA of the CDR3: TGTGCCAGCAGCTTGGATGGCAGAATCTACCACCCCTTATATGGCTACACCTTC. It yields the protein CASSLDGRIYHPLYGYTF.

The chain uses TRBV24-1 and TRBJ2-7, with 7 nucleotides matching TRBD2. This CDR3 has 16 amino acids. The V and J ends lost 5 bases and 3 bases, in that order; junction bases with no gene match: 12. The germline V gene encodes CDR1 KGHDR and CDR2 SFDVKD. CDR3 region: CATSASGTTNYYEQYF. DNA of the CDR3: TGTGCCACCAGTGCTTCCGGGACTACGAATTACTACGAGCAGTACTTC.

This rearrangement joins TRBV4-3 to TRBJ1-2, with unresolved D. The CDR3 loop spans 16 amino acids. The germline CDR1 and CDR2 sequences are LGHNA and YSLEER. Deletions cut 0 bases from V and 1 base from J, with 12 bases between. CDR3 loop: CASSQEALQDNYGYTF. The CDR3 nucleotides read TGCGCCAGCAGCCAAGAAGCCTTACAAGATAACTATGGCTACACCTTC.